The rows below give T cell receptor beta chains drawn from one sample of a study of CD8+CD57+ T cells in acquired aplastic anemia. MiXCR, run by TCRdb on the reads, gives a single entry per CDR3 protein. The table includes 200,000 to 250,000 distinct CDR3 sequences, roughly 55% detected once. What was sequenced was sorted CD4+, CD8+, or CD8+CD57+ T cells (not recorded which) from PBMCs. The receptors stem from a human donor in good health. CDR3s include the opening cysteine and the closing phenylalanine or tryptophan. A D gene is named only where the DNA matches it firmly. A clone size is listed for some rows: how often the clone was seen (once, few, many), or a class if it is expanded.

D gene	V gene	J gene	clone size	CDR3 DNA	CDR3 protein
TRBD1	TRBV5-5	TRBJ2-7	many	TGTGCCAGCAGCTTAAGGGGACAGATAACCTACGAGCAGTACTTC	CASSLRGQITYEQYF
.	TRBV6-5	TRBJ2-6	.	TGTGCCAGCAGTTACCAGGGTGGCTCTGGGGCCAACGTCCTGACTTTC	CASSYQGGSGANVLTF
.	TRBV27	TRBJ1-5	few	TGTGCCAGCAGTTCCTTGGACTATAGCAATCAGCCCCAGCATTTT	CASSSLDYSNQPQHF
.	TRBV29-1	TRBJ2-7	few	TGCAGCGTAGGCGGGGAGTCAGGGCCTTACTTC	CSVGGESGPYF
TRBD2	TRBV6-2/TRBV6-3	TRBJ2-3	many	TGTGCCAGCAGTTACGGGACTACAGCAGATACGCAGTATTTT	CASSYGTTADTQYF
.	TRBV20-1	TRBJ2-6	.	TGCAGTGCTAGAGACACCCTTAACTCTGGGGCCAACGTCCTGACTTTC	CSARDTLNSGANVLTF
TRBD2	TRBV7-2	TRBJ2-1	many	TGTGCCAGCAGCTTAGGGACTAGCGGGTACAATGAGCAGTTCTTC	CASSLGTSGYNEQFF
.	TRBV9	TRBJ2-5	.	TGTGCCAGCAGCGTATTTGAAAGAGGGGAGACCCAGTACTTC	CASSVFERGETQYF
TRBD1	TRBV20-1	TRBJ2-7	.	TGCAGTGCTACCGGGACAGGGGGCAATGAGCAGTACTTC	CSATGTGGNEQYF
.	TRBV2	TRBJ2-5	.	TGTGCCAGCAGTGCGGCGTCGAGGGGGAGTGAGACCCAGTACTTC	CASSAASRGSETQYF
TRBD1	TRBV29-1	TRBJ2-7	.	TGCAGCGTAGGGACAGGGGACACAGCCTACGAGCAGTACTTC	CSVGTGDTAYEQYF
TRBD2	TRBV2	TRBJ2-5	.	TGTGCCAGCAGCCGGACAGGGACTAGCGGGTTCGAGCCATACTTC	CASSRTGTSGFEPYF
TRBD1	TRBV7-8	TRBJ2-5	.	TGTGCCAGCAGCGCTTTGGGGGACAGGGGGACCCAGTACTTC	CASSALGDRGTQYF
.	TRBV10-3	TRBJ2-1	.	TGTGCCATCAGTGAAAGGGAAGACGGACACAATGAGCAGTTCTTC	CAISEREDGHNEQFF
.	TRBV29-1	TRBJ2-7	.	TGCAGCGTTGGAGACGGCTACGAGCAGTACTTC	CSVGDGYEQYF
.	TRBV7-9	TRBJ1-5	many	TGTGCCAGCAGTCCGGGGCGTCAGCCCCAGCATTTT	CASSPGRQPQHF
TRBD1	TRBV7-9	TRBJ2-7	.	TGTGCCAGCAGTTCCGGACAGGGGATCGACGAGCAGTACTTC	CASSSGQGIDEQYF
.	TRBV28	TRBJ1-1	.	TGTGCCAGCAGTTTATGGAAGCTGGAGGCCGAAGCTTTCTTT	CASSLWKLEAEAFF
.	TRBV20-1	TRBJ2-7	.	TGCAGTGTTAGAGATTGGAAGGGCTACGAGCAGTACTTC	CSVRDWKGYEQYF
TRBD2	TRBV2	TRBJ2-2	once	TGTGCCAGAGCGGGGGTAAACACCGGGGAGCTGTTTTTT	CARAGVNTGELFF
.	TRBV20-1	TRBJ2-7	.	TGCAGTGCTGGCGGGGTGGGCTACGAGCAGTACTTC	CSAGGVGYEQYF
.	TRBV5-6	TRBJ2-7	many	TGTGCCAGCAGCTTCAACAGAGACTACGAGCAGTACTTC	CASSFNRDYEQYF
.	TRBV7-3	TRBJ2-1	.	TGTGCCAGCAGCTTAACGTACAGAGACAATGAGCAGTTCTTC	CASSLTYRDNEQFF
.	TRBV19	TRBJ1-5	once	TGTGCCAGTATGGCGTGGACTTCCGGCAATCAGCCCCAGCATTTT	CASMAWTSGNQPQHF
.	TRBV6-1	TRBJ2-3	.	TGTGCCAGCAGTGAAGTGGTTGCGACAGATACGCAGTATTTT	CASSEVVATDTQYF
.	TRBV6-5	TRBJ2-5	many	TGTGCCAGCAGTCCCTTACAGGGTGGCGAGACCCAGTACTTC	CASSPLQGGETQYF
.	TRBV7-9	TRBJ2-7	.	TGTGCCAGCAGCGCGGGGGACATCCGCGAATACGAGCAGTACTTC	CASSAGDIREYEQYF
TRBD2	TRBV13	TRBJ2-5	.	TGTGCCAGCAGTCGGACTAGCGGGGGGGCCCAGTACTTC	CASSRTSGGAQYF
.	TRBV19	TRBJ1-5	.	TGTGCCAGTAGTATTATTCAGGGAGGACAGCCCCAGCATTTT	CASSIIQGGQPQHF
.	TRBV9	TRBJ2-3	.	TGTGCCAGCAGCGTTACGAGTTTCACAGATACGCAGTATTTT	CASSVTSFTDTQYF
TRBD1	TRBV5-1	TRBJ2-2	.	TGCGCCAGCAGCTCATTACCGGGACAGGCTGCAAGGGCATCCGGGGAGCTGTTTTTT	CASSSLPGQAARASGELFF
.	TRBV7-2	TRBJ2-7	.	TGTGCCAGCAGCTTAGAAGCTAGCTGGAGACGGCAGTACTTC	CASSLEASWRRQYF
.	TRBV19	TRBJ2-7	.	TGTGCCAGTAGTGTGACTGTCGCCTACGAGCAGTACTTC	CASSVTVAYEQYF
TRBD1	TRBV12-3/TRBV12-4	TRBJ1-5	many	TGTGCCAGCAGTGAGGCATTCGGGACAGGGGGAATTAGCAATCAGCCCCAGCATTTT	CASSEAFGTGGISNQPQHF
TRBD1	TRBV20-1	TRBJ2-7	few	TGCAGTGCTAGAGGAGGACAGGGCTACGAGCAGTACTTC	CSARGGQGYEQYF
.	TRBV19	TRBJ1-3	.	TGTGCCAGTAGTGTCCGCGGAAACACCATATATTTT	CASSVRGNTIYF
TRBD1	TRBV10-3	TRBJ1-1	.	TGTGCCATCAGTGCATCCGGGACAGGGGTCACTGAAGCTTTCTTT	CAISASGTGVTEAFF
TRBD2	TRBV20-1	TRBJ2-7	many	TGCAGTGCTAGATTAGCGGGAGCTTACGAGCAGTACTTC	CSARLAGAYEQYF
TRBD1	TRBV19	TRBJ1-5	.	TGTGCCAGTAGTATTGCGGACAGGTATCGCAATCAGCCCCAGCATTTT	CASSIADRYRNQPQHF
TRBD1	TRBV20-1	TRBJ1-5	.	TGCAGTGCTACCAGACAGGGGGAAGGAGGGCCCCAGCATTTT	CSATRQGEGGPQHF
.	TRBV10-3	TRBJ2-7	.	TGTGCCATCAGTGAGTCTCGGGTAGCGGATCCCTACGAGCAGTACTTC	CAISESRVADPYEQYF
.	TRBV6-4	TRBJ2-1	many	TGTGCCAGCAGTGAAGGTGAGACTAACTACAATGAGCAGTTCTTC	CASSEGETNYNEQFF
.	TRBV7-6	TRBJ1-3	once	TGTGCCAGCAGCTTAGCGCGCGGGGATAGCTCTGGAAACACCATATATTTT	CASSLARGDSSGNTIYF
TRBD1	TRBV19	TRBJ1-6	.	TGTGCCAGCGCCAGAACCGGGACAGGCTTTAATTCACCCCTCCACTTT	CASARTGTGFNSPLHF
TRBD2	TRBV6-6	TRBJ2-7	many	TGTGCCAGCGACGGGGGAGGGCTCTACGAGCAGTACTTC	CASDGGGLYEQYF